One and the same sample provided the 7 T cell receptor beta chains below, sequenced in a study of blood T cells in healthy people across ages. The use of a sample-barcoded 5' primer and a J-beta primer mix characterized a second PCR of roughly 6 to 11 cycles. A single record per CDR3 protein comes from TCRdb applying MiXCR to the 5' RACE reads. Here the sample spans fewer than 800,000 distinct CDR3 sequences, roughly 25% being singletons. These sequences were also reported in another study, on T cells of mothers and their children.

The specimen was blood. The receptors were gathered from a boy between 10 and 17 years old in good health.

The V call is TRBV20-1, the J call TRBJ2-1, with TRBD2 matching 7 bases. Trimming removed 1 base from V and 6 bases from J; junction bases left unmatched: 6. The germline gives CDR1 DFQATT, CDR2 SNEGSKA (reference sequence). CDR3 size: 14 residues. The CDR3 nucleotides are TGCAGTGCTAGAGGGGCTAGCGGACTCAATGAGCAGTTCTTC. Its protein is CSARGASGLNEQFF.

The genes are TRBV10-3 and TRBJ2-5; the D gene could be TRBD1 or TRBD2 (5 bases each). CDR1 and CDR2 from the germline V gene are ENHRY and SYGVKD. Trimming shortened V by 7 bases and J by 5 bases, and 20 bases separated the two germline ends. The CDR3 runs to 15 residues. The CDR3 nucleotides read TGTGCCATCACCCCCCGGGCAGGGCCGGGGGAGACCCAGTACTTC. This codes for CAITPRAGPGETQYF.

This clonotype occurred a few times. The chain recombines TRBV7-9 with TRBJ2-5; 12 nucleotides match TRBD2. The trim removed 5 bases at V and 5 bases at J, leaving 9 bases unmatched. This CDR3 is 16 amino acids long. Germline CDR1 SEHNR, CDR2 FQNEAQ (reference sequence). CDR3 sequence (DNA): TGTGCCAGCAGCGCGACTAGCGGGGGCCTCAGTGAGACCCAGTACTTC. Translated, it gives CASSATSGGLSETQYF.

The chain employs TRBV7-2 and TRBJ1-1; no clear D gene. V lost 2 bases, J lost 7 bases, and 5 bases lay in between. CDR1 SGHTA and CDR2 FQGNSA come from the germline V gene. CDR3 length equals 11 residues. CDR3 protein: CASSLTVEAFF. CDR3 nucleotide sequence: TGTGCCAGCAGCTTAACAGTTGAAGCTTTCTTT.

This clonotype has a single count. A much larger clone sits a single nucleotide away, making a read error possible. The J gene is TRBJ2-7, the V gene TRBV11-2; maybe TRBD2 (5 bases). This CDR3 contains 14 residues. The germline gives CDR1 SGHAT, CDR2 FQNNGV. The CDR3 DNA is TGTGCCAGCAGCTTAGGGGCGGGCTCCTACGACCAGTACTTC. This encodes CASSLGAGSYDQYF.

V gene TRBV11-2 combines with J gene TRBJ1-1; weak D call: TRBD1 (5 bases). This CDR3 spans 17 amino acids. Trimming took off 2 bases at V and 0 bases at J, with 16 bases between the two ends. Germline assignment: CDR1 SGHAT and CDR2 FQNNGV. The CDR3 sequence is CASSLWDPARMNTEAFF. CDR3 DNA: TGTGCCAGCAGCTTATGGGACCCGGCTAGGATGAACACTGAAGCTTTCTTT.

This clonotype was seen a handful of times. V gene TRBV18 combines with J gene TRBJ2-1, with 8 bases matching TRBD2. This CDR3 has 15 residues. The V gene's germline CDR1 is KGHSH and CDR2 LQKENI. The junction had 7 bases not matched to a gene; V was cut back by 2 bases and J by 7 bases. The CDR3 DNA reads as TGTGCCAGCTCACCAACCGGGGGGGCCGGGAATGAGCAGTTCTTC. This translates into CASSPTGGAGNEQFF. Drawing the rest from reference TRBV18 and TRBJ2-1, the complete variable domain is NAGVMQNPRHLVRRRGQEARLRCSPMKGHSHVYWYRQLPEEGLKFMVYLQKENIIDESGMPKERFSAEFPKEGPSILRIQQVVRGDSAAYFCASSPTGGAGNEQFFGPGTRLTVL.